A selection of T cell receptor beta chains follows, all from one sample in a study of CD8+ T cells in alopecia areata. TCRdb keeps only in-frame clones here, not all; method: immunoSEQ multiplex PCR. Among around 250,000 clones listed, roughly two thirds were seen once. The sample was CD4+ T cells sorted from blood, taken at week 0. These receptors were collected from a human donor with alopecia areata. The CDR3 runs from the conserved cysteine through the conserved F or W. Each record gives: CDR3 length, D gene, clone size, J gene, V gene, CDR3 DNA, CDR3 protein. A D gene is named only where the DNA matches it firmly. Clone sizes are given selectively: once, few, many, or a class where the clone is expanded.

>16|-|once|TRBJ2-3|TRBV27
TGTGCCAGCAGTTTAAGGCGGGGGCCGAACACAGATACGCAGTATTTT
CASSLRRGPNTDTQYF
>13|-|-|TRBJ1-1|TRBV30
TGTGCCTGGAGTGGTCGGGTGGACACTGAAGCTTTCTTT
CAWSGRVDTEAFF
>13|TRBD1|-|TRBJ2-3|TRBV29-1
TGCAGCGACCAGGGGGCAAACACAGATACGCAGTATTTT
CSDQGANTDTQYF
>13|-|-|TRBJ1-1|TRBV9
TGTGCCAGCAGCCAAGGTGGAGGGTATGAAGCTTTCTTT
CASSQGGGYEAFF
>13|-|-|TRBJ2-7|TRBV5-4
TGTGCCAGCAGCCAGGGACTTACCTACGAGCAGTACTTC
CASSQGLTYEQYF
>14|-|once|TRBJ1-1|TRBV18
TGTGCCAGCTTAACCAGAAGTGGGAGTACTGAAGCTTTCTTT
CASLTRSGSTEAFF
>13|-|-|TRBJ2-7|TRBV18
TGTGCCAGCTCACAGGTGAGCTCCTACGAGCAGTACTTC
CASSQVSSYEQYF
>13|-|once|TRBJ1-6|TRBV7-9
TGTGCCAGCAGCTTTGATGGCGATTCACCCCTCCACTTT
CASSFDGDSPLHF
>17|TRBD2|once|TRBJ2-5|TRBV4-3
TGCGCCAGCAGCCAAGGACTAGCGGGCCCAGAGGGAGAGACCCAGTACTTC
CASSQGLAGPEGETQYF
>15|TRBD1|-|TRBJ2-7|TRBV5-1
TGCGCCAGCAGCGCCCGGGACAGGGTGAACTACGAGCAGTACTTC
CASSARDRVNYEQYF
>11|-|-|TRBJ1-1|TRBV30
TGTGCCTGGACGTTGAACACTGAAGCTTTCTTT
CAWTLNTEAFF
>14|-|few|TRBJ1-2|TRBV7-9
TGTGCCAGCAGCTTAAGGGGAGAAAACTATGGCTACACCTTC
CASSLRGENYGYTF
>16|-|-|TRBJ1-3|TRBV7-9
TGTGCCAGCAGCTTCGAAGGGGATTGGTATGGAAACACCATATATTTT
CASSFEGDWYGNTIYF
>18|TRBD2|-|TRBJ2-3|TRBV4-3
TGCGCCAGCAGCCATGCTGGGACTAGCGGGGGGGTATTCGATACGCAGTATTTT
CASSHAGTSGGVFDTQYF
>14|-|-|TRBJ2-3|TRBV7-2
TGTGCCAGCAGCTTAGGGGGGGCGCCTTCTGCGCAGTATTTT
CASSLGGAPSAQYF
>16|-|-|TRBJ1-2|TRBV27
TGTGCCAGCAGTAGTGGTGCGGGAGGGTTTCGAGATGGCTACACCTTC
CASSSGAGGFRDGYTF
>14|-|-|TRBJ1-4|TRBV30
TGTGCCTGGAGTGTACGGGATTTTGGAGAAAAACTGTTTTTT
CAWSVRDFGEKLFF
>16|TRBD1|-|TRBJ2-1|TRBV29-1
TGCAGCGGCCAACCGGGGACAGGGAGCTCCTACAATGAGCAGTTCTTC
CSGQPGTGSSYNEQFF
>14|-|once|TRBJ1-5|TRBV30
TGTGCCTGGAGCACAGGGTCTGGGTCTCAGCCCCAGCATTTT
CAWSTGSGSQPQHF
>12|-|-|TRBJ1-5|TRBV10-3
TGTGCCATCAGTGCGGGGCATCAGCCCCAGCATTTT
CAISAGHQPQHF
>12|-|-|TRBJ1-2|TRBV30
TGTGCCTGGAGCGAACATAACTATGGCTACACCTTC
CAWSEHNYGYTF
>17|-|-|TRBJ1-5|TRBV11-2
TGTGCCAGCAGCTTAGGACATTCGACAGGCAACAATCAGCCCCAGCATTTT
CASSLGHSTGNNQPQHF
>15|-|few|TRBJ2-1|TRBV5-1
TGCGCCAGCAGACGGGACGCGGATCCATACAATGAGCAGTTCTTC
CASRRDADPYNEQFF
>14|-|-|TRBJ2-5|TRBV7-2
TGTGCCAGCAGCCCCCCGAGCGAGTTGGGGACCCAGTACTTC
CASSPPSELGTQYF
>17|-|-|TRBJ2-3|TRBV13
TGTGCCAGCAGCAGAAGGACGGGGAGGTCTAGCACAGATACGCAGTATTTT
CASSRRTGRSSTDTQYF
>13|-|few|TRBJ2-5|TRBV6-5
TGTGCCAGCAGTTCTCTCCTCATAGAGACCCAGTACTTC
CASSSLLIETQYF
>14|-|few|TRBJ1-2|TRBV4-1
TGCGCCAGCAGCCAAGGGCCCGGAGGGAGAGGCTACACCTTC
CASSQGPGGRGYTF
>14|TRBD1|few|TRBJ1-2|TRBV30
TGTGCCTGGAGTGTAATAGGACAGGGGTACGGCTACACCTTC
CAWSVIGQGYGYTF
>12|-|-|TRBJ1-2|TRBV29-1
TGCAGCGTTGAGGCCCTTAACTATGGCTACACCTTC
CSVEALNYGYTF
>14|-|once|TRBJ2-7|TRBV15
TGTGCCACCAGCACCGGGACGGGCCCCTACGAGCAGTACTTC
CATSTGTGPYEQYF
>10|TRBD1|-|TRBJ1-1|TRBV29-1
TGCAGCGCAGGGGGCACTGAAGCTTTCTTT
CSAGGTEAFF
>12|-|-|TRBJ2-7|TRBV30
TGTGCCTGGAAGGAGGGGTCCTACGAGCAGTACTTC
CAWKEGSYEQYF
>13|-|few|TRBJ1-1|TRBV7-9
TGTGCCAGCAGCTTAGTCGCGAACACTGAAGCTTTCTTT
CASSLVANTEAFF
>13|TRBD1|-|TRBJ1-1|TRBV19
TGTGCCAGTGGCGACAGGGGGAACACTGAAGCTTTCTTT
CASGDRGNTEAFF
>15|TRBD2|once|TRBJ2-7|TRBV29-1
TGCAGCGTTGTTCCAAGGGAGGGAAACACCTACGAGCAGTACTTC
CSVVPREGNTYEQYF
>14|TRBD2|few|TRBJ2-1|TRBV25-1
TGTGCCAGCAGTTCTAGCGGGGGGATACAGGAGCAGTTCTTC
CASSSSGGIQEQFF
>13|-|once|TRBJ1-2|TRBV5-1
TGCGCCAGTCGAGAGGGCCTTGACTATGGCTACACCTTC
CASREGLDYGYTF
>18|TRBD2|once|TRBJ2-4|TRBV5-6
TGTGCCAGCAGCTTGACAGGACTAGGAGATCAGGCCAAAAACATTCAGTACTTC
CASSLTGLGDQAKNIQYF
>16|TRBD2|-|TRBJ2-3|TRBV28
TGTGCCAGCAGTCTCCTAGCGGGGGGGCGGACAGATACGCAGTATTTT
CASSLLAGGRTDTQYF
>14|-|-|TRBJ1-4|TRBV5-1
TGCGCCAGCAGCCCGCTCGGGCGAGGTGAAAAACTGTTTTTT
CASSPLGRGEKLFF
>14|-|-|TRBJ2-2|TRBV29-1
TGCAGCGTTACCCCGCGGGCCTACACCGGGGAGCTGTTTTTT
CSVTPRAYTGELFF
>11|TRBD1|-|TRBJ2-1|TRBV9
TGTGCCAGCAGGACAGGGAATGAGCAGTTCTTC
CASRTGNEQFF